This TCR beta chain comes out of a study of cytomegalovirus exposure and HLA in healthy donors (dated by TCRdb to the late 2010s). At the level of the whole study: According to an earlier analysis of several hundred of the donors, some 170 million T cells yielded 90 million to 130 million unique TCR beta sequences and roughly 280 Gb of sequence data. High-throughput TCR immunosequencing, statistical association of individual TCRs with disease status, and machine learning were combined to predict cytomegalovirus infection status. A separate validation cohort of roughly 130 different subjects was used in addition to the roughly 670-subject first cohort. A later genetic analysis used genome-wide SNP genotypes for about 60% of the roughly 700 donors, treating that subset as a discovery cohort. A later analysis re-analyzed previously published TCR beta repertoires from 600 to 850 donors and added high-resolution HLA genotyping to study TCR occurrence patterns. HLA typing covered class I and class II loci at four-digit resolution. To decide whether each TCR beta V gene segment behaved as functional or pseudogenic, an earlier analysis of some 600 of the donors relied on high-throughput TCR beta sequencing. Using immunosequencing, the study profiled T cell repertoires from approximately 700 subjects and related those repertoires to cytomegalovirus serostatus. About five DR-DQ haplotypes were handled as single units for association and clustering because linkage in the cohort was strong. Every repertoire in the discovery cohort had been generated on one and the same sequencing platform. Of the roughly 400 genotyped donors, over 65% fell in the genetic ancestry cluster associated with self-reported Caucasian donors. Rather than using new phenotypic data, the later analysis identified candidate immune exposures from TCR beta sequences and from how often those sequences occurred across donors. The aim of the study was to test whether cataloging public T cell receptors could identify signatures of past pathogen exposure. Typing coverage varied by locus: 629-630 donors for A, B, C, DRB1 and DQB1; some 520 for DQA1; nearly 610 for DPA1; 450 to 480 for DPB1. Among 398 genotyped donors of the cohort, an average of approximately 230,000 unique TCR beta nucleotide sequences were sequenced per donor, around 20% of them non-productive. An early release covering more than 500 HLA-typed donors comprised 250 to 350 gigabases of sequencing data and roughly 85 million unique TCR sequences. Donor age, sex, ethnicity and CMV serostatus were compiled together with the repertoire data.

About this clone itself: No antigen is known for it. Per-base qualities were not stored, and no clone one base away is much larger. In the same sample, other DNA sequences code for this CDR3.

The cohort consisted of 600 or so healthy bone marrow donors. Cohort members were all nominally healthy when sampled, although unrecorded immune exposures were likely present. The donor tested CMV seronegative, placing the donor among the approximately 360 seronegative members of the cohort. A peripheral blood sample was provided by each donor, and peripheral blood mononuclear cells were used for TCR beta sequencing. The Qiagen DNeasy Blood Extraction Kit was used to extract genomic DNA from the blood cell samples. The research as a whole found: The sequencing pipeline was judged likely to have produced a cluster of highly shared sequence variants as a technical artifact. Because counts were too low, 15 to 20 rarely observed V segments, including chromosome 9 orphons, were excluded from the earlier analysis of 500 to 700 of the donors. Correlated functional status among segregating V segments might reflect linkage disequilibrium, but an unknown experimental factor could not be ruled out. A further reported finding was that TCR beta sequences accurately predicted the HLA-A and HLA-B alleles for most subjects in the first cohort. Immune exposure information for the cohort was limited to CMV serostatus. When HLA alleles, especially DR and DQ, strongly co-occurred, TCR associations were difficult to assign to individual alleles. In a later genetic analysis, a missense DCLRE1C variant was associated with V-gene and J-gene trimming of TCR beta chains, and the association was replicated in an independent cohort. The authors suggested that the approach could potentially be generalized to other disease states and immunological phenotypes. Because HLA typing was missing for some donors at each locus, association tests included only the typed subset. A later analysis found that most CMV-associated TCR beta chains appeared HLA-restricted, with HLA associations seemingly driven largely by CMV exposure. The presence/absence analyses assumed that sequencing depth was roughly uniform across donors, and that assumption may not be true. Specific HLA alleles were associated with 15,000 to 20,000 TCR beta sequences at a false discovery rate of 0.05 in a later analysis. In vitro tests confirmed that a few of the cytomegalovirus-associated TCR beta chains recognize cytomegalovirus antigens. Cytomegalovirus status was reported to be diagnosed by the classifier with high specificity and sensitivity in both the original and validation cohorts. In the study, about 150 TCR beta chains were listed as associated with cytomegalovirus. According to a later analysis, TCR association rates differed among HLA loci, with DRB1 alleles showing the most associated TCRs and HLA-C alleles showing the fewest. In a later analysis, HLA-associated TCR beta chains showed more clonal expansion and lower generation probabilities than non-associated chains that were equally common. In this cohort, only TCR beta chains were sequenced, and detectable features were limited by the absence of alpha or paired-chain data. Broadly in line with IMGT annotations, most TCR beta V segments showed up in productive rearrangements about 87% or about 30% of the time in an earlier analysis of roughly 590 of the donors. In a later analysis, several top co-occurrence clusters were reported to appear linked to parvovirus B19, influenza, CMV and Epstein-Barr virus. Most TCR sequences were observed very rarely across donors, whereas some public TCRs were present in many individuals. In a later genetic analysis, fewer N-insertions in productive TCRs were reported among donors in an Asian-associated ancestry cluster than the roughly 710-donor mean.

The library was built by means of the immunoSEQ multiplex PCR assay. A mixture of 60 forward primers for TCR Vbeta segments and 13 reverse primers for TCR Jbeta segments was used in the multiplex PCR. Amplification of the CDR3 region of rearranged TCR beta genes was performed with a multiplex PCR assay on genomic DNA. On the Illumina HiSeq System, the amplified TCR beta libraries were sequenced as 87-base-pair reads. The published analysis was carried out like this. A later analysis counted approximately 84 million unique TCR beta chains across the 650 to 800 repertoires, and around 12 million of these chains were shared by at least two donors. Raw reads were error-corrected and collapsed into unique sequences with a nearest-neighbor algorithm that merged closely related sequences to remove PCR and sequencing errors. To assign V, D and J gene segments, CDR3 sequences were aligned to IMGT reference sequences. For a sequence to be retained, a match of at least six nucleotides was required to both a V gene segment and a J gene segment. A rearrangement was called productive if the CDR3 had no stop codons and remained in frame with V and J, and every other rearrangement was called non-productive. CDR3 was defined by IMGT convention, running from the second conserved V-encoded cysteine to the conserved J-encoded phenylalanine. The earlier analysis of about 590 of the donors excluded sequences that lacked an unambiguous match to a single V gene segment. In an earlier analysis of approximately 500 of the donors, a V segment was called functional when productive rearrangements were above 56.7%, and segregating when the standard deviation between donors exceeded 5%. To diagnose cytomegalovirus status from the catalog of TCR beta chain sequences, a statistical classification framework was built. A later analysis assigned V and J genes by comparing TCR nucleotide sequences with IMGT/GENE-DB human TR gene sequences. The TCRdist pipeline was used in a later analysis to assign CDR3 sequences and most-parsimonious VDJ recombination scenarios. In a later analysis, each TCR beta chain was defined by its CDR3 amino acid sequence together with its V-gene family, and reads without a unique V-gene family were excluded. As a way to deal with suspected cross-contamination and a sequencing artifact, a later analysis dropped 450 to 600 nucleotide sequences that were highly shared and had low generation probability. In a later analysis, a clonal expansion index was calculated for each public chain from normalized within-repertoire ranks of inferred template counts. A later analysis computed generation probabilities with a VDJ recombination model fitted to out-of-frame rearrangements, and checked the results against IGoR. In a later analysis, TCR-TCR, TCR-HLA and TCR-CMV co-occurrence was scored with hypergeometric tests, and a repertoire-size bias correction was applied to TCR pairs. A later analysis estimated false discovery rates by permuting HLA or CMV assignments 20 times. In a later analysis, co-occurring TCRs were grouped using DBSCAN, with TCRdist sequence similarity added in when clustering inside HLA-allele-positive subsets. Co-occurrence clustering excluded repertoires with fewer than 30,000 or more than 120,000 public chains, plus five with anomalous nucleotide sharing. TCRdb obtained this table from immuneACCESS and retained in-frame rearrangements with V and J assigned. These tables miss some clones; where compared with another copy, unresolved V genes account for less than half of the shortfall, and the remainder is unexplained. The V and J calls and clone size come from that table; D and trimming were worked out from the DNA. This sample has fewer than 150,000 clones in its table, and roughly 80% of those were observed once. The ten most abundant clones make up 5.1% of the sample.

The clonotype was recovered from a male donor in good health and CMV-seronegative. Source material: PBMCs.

In nucleotides, the sequence is TGTGCCAGCAGCCTCCGGGGGGGCACTGAAGCTTTCTTT. It translates as CASSLRGGTEAFF. The V and J segments used are TRBV7-2 and TRBJ1-1; TRBD1 might be the D gene, on 5 matching bases. The germline ends are 11 bases apart after V is trimmed by 5 bases and J by 4 bases. The germline V gene sets CDR1 to SGHTA and CDR2 to FQGNSA. From its cysteine to its phenylalanine, the CDR3 spans 13 amino acids. This entry keeps only the CDR3 DNA: 39 bases, framed from base 1.